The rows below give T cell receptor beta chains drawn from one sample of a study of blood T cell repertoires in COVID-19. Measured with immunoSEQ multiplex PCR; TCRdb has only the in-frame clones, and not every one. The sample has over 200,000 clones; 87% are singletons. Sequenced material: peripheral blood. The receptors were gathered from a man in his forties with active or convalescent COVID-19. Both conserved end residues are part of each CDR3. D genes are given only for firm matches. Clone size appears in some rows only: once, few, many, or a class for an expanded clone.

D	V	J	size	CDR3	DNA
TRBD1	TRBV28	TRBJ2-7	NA	CASSPGQGPYEQYF	TGTGCCAGCAGTCCGGGACAGGGGCCCTACGAGCAGTACTTC
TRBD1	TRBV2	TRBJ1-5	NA	CASRLQGAISENVHF	TGTGCCAGCAGACTACAGGGGGCCATATCAGAAAATGTGCATTTT
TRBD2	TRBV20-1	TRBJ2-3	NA	CSASRLASASTDTQYF	TGCAGTGCTAGTAGACTAGCGTCTGCTAGCACAGATACGCAGTATTTT
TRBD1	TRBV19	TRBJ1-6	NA	CASSFRTGANSPLHF	TGTGCCAGTAGTTTCCGGACAGGGGCAAATTCACCCCTCCACTTT
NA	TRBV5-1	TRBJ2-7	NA	CASSLAGSSYEQYF	TGCGCCAGCAGCTTGGCCGGGAGCTCCTACGAGCAGTACTTC
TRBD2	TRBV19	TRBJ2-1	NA	CASSTRTSGRDNEQFF	TGTGCCAGTAGTACACGGACTAGCGGGAGGGACAATGAGCAGTTCTTC
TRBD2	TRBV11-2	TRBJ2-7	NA	CASSPHPGLAGGYEQYF	TGTGCCAGCAGCCCCCATCCGGGACTAGCGGGAGGGTACGAGCAGTACTTC
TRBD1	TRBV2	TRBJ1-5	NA	CASSRTGTGGNQPQHF	TGTGCCAGCAGTCGAACCGGGACAGGGGGCAATCAGCCCCAGCATTTT
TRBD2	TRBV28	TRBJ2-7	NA	CASNGLAGLSYEQYF	TGTGCCAGCAACGGACTAGCGGGGCTATCCTACGAGCAGTACTTC
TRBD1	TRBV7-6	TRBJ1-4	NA	CASSLAGRQGTSNEKLFF	TGTGCCAGCAGCTTAGCGGGAAGACAGGGAACATCTAATGAAAAACTGTTTTTT
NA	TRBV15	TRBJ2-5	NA	CATSRSGLQYQETQYF	TGTGCCACCAGCAGATCAGGACTACAGTACCAAGAGACCCAGTACTTC
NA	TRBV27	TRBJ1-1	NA	CASSHLQVAEAFF	TGTGCCAGCAGTCACCTACAGGTCGCTGAAGCTTTCTTT
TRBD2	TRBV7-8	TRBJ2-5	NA	CASSFSGRLAEETQYF	TGTGCCAGCAGCTTTAGTGGGAGACTAGCGGAAGAGACCCAGTACTTC
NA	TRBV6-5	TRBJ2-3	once	CASSYRGRTDTQYF	TGTGCCAGCAGTTACAGGGGTAGGACAGATACGCAGTATTTT
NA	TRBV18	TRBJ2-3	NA	CASSPYVSPTDTQYF	TGTGCCAGCTCACCATATGTGAGTCCCACAGATACGCAGTATTTT
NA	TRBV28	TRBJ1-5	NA	CASSDPDFFRQPQHF	TGTGCCAGCAGCGACCCAGACTTCTTCCGTCAGCCCCAGCATTTT
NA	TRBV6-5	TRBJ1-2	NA	CALQKEQGIYGYTF	TGTGCCCTACAAAAGGAACAGGGTATTTATGGCTACACCTTC
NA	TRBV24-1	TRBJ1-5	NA	CATSDFRQVSNQPQHF	TGTGCCACCAGTGATTTCAGGCAGGTCAGCAATCAGCCCCAGCATTTT
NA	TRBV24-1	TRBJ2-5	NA	CATSDSSEETQYF	TGTGCCACCAGTGATTCTAGCGAAGAGACCCAGTACTTC
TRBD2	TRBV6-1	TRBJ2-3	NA	CASSEISGRLQADTQYF	TGTGCCAGCAGTGAAATTAGCGGGAGATTGCAAGCAGATACGCAGTATTTT
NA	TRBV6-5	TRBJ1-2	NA	CASSIRGRGGYGYTF	TGTGCCAGCAGTATCCGGGGCAGGGGCGGCTATGGCTACACCTTC
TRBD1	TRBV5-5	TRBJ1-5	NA	CASSVGTGDSNQPQHF	TGTGCCAGCAGCGTCGGGACAGGGGATAGCAATCAGCCCCAGCATTTT
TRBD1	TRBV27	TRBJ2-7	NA	CASRSDRGLREQYF	TGTGCCAGCAGATCAGACAGGGGGCTCCGCGAGCAGTACTTC
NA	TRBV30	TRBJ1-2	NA	CAWSAEWADYGYTF	TGTGCCTGGAGTGCCGAATGGGCAGACTATGGCTACACCTTC
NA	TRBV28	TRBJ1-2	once	CASSFATANYGYTF	TGTGCCAGCAGTTTCGCCACGGCTAACTATGGCTACACCTTC
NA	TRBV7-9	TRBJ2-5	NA	CASSSVIETQYF	TGTGCCAGCAGCTCGGTTATAGAGACCCAGTACTTC
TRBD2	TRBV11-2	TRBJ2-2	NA	CASSSISGRTGELFF	TGTGCCAGCAGCTCAATTAGCGGGAGGACCGGGGAGCTGTTTTTT
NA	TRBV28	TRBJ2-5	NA	CASSSRVQETQYF	TGTGCCAGCAGTTCGCGGGTCCAAGAGACCCAGTACTTC
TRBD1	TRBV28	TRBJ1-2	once	CASSNYRTGEITGYTF	TGTGCCAGCAGTAATTACCGGACAGGGGAAATAACTGGCTACACCTTC
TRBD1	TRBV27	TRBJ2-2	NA	CASSPQGMGTGELFF	TGTGCCAGCAGCCCACAGGGGATGGGCACCGGGGAGCTGTTTTTT
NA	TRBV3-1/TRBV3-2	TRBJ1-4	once	CASSPSSLNEKLFF	TGTGCCAGCAGCCCGAGTAGCCTTAATGAAAAACTGTTTTTT
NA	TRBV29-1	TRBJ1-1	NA	CSAASGDLNTEAFF	TGCAGCGCCGCCTCGGGGGACTTGAACACTGAAGCTTTCTTT
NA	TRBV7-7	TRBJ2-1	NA	CASSRDSTYNEQFF	TGTGCTAGCAGCCGGGACTCCACCTACAATGAGCAGTTCTTC
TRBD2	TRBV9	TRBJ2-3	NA	CASSVGNSGRDTDTQYF	TGTGCCAGCAGCGTAGGAAATAGCGGGAGAGACACAGATACGCAGTATTTT
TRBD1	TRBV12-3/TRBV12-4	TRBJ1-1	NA	CASRNQGAQAFF	TGTGCCAGCAGGAACCAGGGGGCCCAAGCTTTCTTT
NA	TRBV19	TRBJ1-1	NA	CASSHREGEAFF	TGTGCCAGTAGTCACAGGGAAGGTGAAGCTTTCTTT
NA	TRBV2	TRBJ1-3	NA	CASRVQGGNTIYF	TGTGCCAGCAGAGTACAGGGCGGAAACACCATATATTTT
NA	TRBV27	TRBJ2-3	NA	CASSRASSTDTQYF	TGTGCCAGCAGTCGCGCATCTAGCACAGATACGCAGTATTTT
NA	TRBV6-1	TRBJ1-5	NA	CASSEGNQKPQHF	TGTGCCAGCAGTGAAGGTAATCAGAAGCCCCAGCATTTT
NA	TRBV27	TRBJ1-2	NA	CASSRVQGNYGYTF	TGTGCCAGCAGCCGCGTACAGGGCAACTATGGCTACACCTTC
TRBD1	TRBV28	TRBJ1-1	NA	CASRKGPGGARTEAFF	TGTGCCAGCAGAAAAGGGCCAGGGGGCGCTAGGACTGAAGCTTTCTTT
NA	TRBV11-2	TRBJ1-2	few	CASSSSGGNYGYTF	TGTGCCAGCAGCTCCTCGGGAGGCAACTATGGCTACACCTTC
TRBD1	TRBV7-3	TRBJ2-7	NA	CASSLGTGASYEQYF	TGTGCCAGCAGCTTAGGGACAGGGGCCTCCTACGAGCAGTACTTC
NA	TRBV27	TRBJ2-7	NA	CASRTGSGEQYF	TGTGCCAGCAGGACAGGTAGTGGCGAGCAGTACTTC
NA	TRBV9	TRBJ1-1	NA	CASSAGRQVTNTEAFF	TGTGCCAGCAGCGCCGGTCGACAGGTGACGAACACTGAAGCTTTCTTT
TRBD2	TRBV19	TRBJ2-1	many	CASSKAGGVYNEQFF	TGTGCCAGTAGTAAGGCCGGGGGGGTGTACAATGAGCAGTTCTTC
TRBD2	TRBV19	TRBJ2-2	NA	CASKASGNTGELFF	TGTGCCAGTAAGGCTAGCGGGAACACCGGGGAGCTGTTTTTT
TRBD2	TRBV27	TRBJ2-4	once	CASSLSYGGNIQYF	TGTGCCAGCAGTTTATCGTACGGGGGGAACATTCAGTACTTC
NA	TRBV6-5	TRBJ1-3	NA	CASRVDSSGNTIYF	TGTGCCAGCAGAGTTGACAGTTCTGGAAACACCATATATTTT
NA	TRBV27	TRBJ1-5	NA	CASSLSTGNQPQHF	TGTGCCAGCAGTTTGTCCACTGGCAATCAGCCCCAGCATTTT
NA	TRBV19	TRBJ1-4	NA	CASSIYRSTNEKLFF	TGTGCCAGTAGTATTTACCGGTCAACTAATGAAAAACTGTTTTTT